The TCR beta chain under discussion was sequenced for a study of blood T cell repertoires in COVID-19. Study-wide background: The cDNA or gDNA used as material had been derived from T cells, B-cell-depleted T cells, or PBMCs.

Sequencing was performed with immunoSEQ multiplex PCR; in TCRdb, only in-frame clones are kept and a portion is missing. The sample holds tens of thousands of clones, 78% seen once. Germline assignment: CDR1 SGDLS and CDR2 YYNGEE. V dropped 4 bases and J dropped 5; count of bases not matched to a gene: 10. This CDR3 is built from 16 residues. The source of this sequence is a human donor in a cohort sampled during active COVID-19. The sample comprised peripheral blood. The V and J genes are TRBV9 and TRBJ2-5; TRBD1 aligns across 11 bases. CDR3 bases: TGTGCCAGCAGCCCTGGACAGGGGGCAATTGGGGAGACCCAGTACTTC. Residues: CASSPGQGAIGETQYF.